This entry lists 4 T cell receptor beta chains sequenced from one sample in a study of cytomegalovirus exposure and HLA in healthy donors. The PCR had 60 Vbeta and 13 Jbeta primers. Libraries were prepared by immunoSEQ multiplex PCR; TCRdb keeps only in-frame clonotypes and omits some of them. The sample holds about 150,000 clones, around 77% seen once. What was sequenced was PBMCs. These receptors were taken from a woman aged 40-49 years in good health and CMV-seropositive.

V is TRBV5-4 and J is TRBJ2-1, with no clear D. The CDR3 spans 12 residues. Germline CDR1 and CDR2: SGHNT and YYREEE (reference sequence). The ends were cut back, 0 bases at V and 9 bases at J, with 7 bases in the middle. The CDR3 coding sequence is TGTGCCAGCAGCTTGGACGCGTTTGAGCAGTTCTTC. It is translated as CASSLDAFEQFF.

With respect to this clone: Mismatch with germline at one junction end may stem from a read error. The chain uses TRBV9 and TRBJ2-3; 15 positions agree with TRBD2. CDR1 SGDLS and CDR2 YYNGEE come from the germline V gene. CDR3 length equals 18 residues. DNA of the CDR3: TGTGTCAGCAGCGTAGGACTAGCGGGGGGGCCCGGGACAGATACGCAGTATTTT. This encodes CVSSVGLAGGPGTDTQYF.

The chain links TRBV27 to TRBJ2-6, with D perhaps TRBD1 (6 bases). Germline V gives CDR1 MNHEY, CDR2 SMNVEV (reference sequence). Between the trimmed V and J ends, which lost 5 bases and 4 bases, there was a span of 18 bases. The CDR3 consists of 17 residues. CDR3 sequence reads: CASSPYWDITGANVLTF. The CDR3 DNA reads TGTGCCAGCAGTCCATACTGGGACATCACCGGGGCCAACGTCCTGACTTTC.

The V call is TRBV19, the J call TRBJ2-2, with 7 bases fitting TRBD2. With 4 bases clipped from V and 5 bases from J, the junction kept 4 bases outside the gene matches. The CDR3 covers 14 residues. CDR1 LNHDA and CDR2 SQIVND come from the germline V gene (reference sequence). CDR3 protein: CASSSGGGTGELFF. The CDR3 bases are TGTGCCAGTAGTAGTGGGGGGGGAACCGGGGAGCTGTTTTTT. Filled out from reference TRBV19 and TRBJ2-2, the complete variable domain reads DGGITQSPKYLFRKEGQNVTLSCEQNLNHDAMYWYRQDPGQGLRLIYYSQIVNDFQKGDIAEGYSVSREKKESFPLTVTSAQKNPTAFYLCASSSGGGTGELFFGEGSRLTVL.